The 9 T cell receptor beta chains below all came from one sample that was sequenced in a study of blood T cell repertoires in COVID-19. Here immunoSEQ multiplex PCR was the method, and the copy in TCRdb shows in-frame clones only, minus some. This sample has 150,000 to 200,000 clones, with roughly 84% found just once. The sequencing sample was made of PBMCs or T cells enriched from blood (not recorded which). The receptors shown here come from a woman aged 25 to 39 who had been exposed to COVID-19.

The chain joins TRBV5-6 to TRBJ1-2; maybe TRBD1 (5 bases). Germline V gene sequence: CDR1 SGHDT, CDR2 YYEEEE. This CDR3 has 13 amino acids. The V and J ends lost 4 bases and 11 bases respectively, with 18 bases between them. CDR3 amino acids: CASSPKVEAGYTF. The CDR3 nucleotides read TGTGCCAGCAGCCCGAAAGTCGAGGCAGGGTACACCTTC.

The CDR3 loop reads CASSRDTLANTEAFF. The CDR3 DNA is TGTGCCAGCAGTCGGGACACCTTGGCAAACACTGAAGCTTTCTTT. This chain connects TRBV2 to TRBJ1-1; D possibly corresponds to TRBD1 (6 bases). V lost 5 bases and J lost 2, with 15 bases in between. Germline V CDR1 and CDR2: SNHLY, FYNNEI. The CDR3 consists of 15 residues.

CDR3 nucleotides: TGTGCCAGTAGCCGAATCAGCGGGGGGCCACGAGAGACCCAGTACTTC. Translated, it gives CASSRISGGPRETQYF. The chain carries TRBV19 and TRBJ2-5; 9 bases match TRBD2. V was clipped by 6 bases and J by 4 bases; unmatched bases: 12. This CDR3 contains 16 residues. Germline assignment: CDR1 LNHDA and CDR2 SQIVND (reference sequence).

V is TRBV5-1 and J is TRBJ2-7; weak D call: TRBD2 (7 bases). The CDR3 covers 14 residues. CDR1 is SGHRS, CDR2 YFSETQ, per germline. The V end lost 5 bases, the J end lost 0 bases, and 12 bases lay between the germline ends. The CDR3 here is CASRSGGHSYEQYF. The DNA of the CDR3 is TGCGCCAGCAGATCGGGGGGCCACTCCTACGAGCAGTACTTC.

This chain connects TRBV7-9 to TRBJ1-1; 7 nucleotides align to TRBD1. J lost 1 base, V lost 1 base, and 3 bases had no gene match. Germline V gene data show CDR1 as SEHNR and CDR2 as FQNEAQ (reference sequence). The CDR3 has 15 amino acids. The CDR3 DNA sequence: TGTGCCAGCAGCTTAGTCGGGACAGCGAACACTGAAGCTTTCTTT. It specifies CASSLVGTANTEAFF.

This clone showed up just once. This chain links TRBV27 with TRBJ2-7; 8 nucleotides line up with TRBD1. The CDR3 length is 15 residues. V shed 3 bases, J shed 6 bases, and the junction held 10 bases outside the gene matches. Looked up from germline, CDR1 is MNHEY and CDR2 is SMNVEV (reference sequence). DNA for the CDR3: TGTGCCAGCAGTTTCCGGGACAGGCCTTTGGGCGAGCAGTACTTC. This encodes CASSFRDRPLGEQYF.

This clone has a single count. The junction does not match germline at one end; this may be a read error. The chain links TRBV14 to TRBJ1-1, with 9 bases aligning to TRBD1. Per the germline V gene, CDR1 is SGHDN and CDR2 is FVKESK. The CDR3 loop spans 13 amino acids. CDR3 sequence: CASSQEGQGGLVF. DNA of the CDR3: TGTGCCAGCAGCCAAGAGGGACAGGGAGGATTGGTCTTT.

This clone was seen a handful of times. This sequence joins TRBV29-1 and TRBJ2-5, with D maybe TRBD2 (6 bases). The length of the CDR3 is 11 residues. CDR1 is SQVTM and CDR2 is ANQGSEA in the germline V gene. V was trimmed by 7 bases and J by 5 bases, leaving 11 bases between them. The CDR3 DNA sequence: TGCAGCGGGGGGAGGAGGGAGACCCAGTACTTC. This gives the protein CSGGRRETQYF.

This clone appeared once. This chain connects TRBV5-1 to TRBJ1-6; D is unclear. This CDR3 has 15 amino acids. V was clipped by 0 bases and J by 9 bases, with 13 bases between them. From germline, CDR1 is SGHRS and CDR2 YFSETQ. DNA for the CDR3: TGCGCCAGCAGCTTGGCGGACTCGTACTCTTCACCCCTCCACTTT. Its protein product is CASSLADSYSSPLHF.